This T cell receptor (beta chain) was obtained from a study of blood T cell repertoires in COVID-19. The V gene end was trimmed by 3 bases and the J gene end by 8 bases; junction bases not matched to a gene: 14. Germline V lookup: CDR1 SGHTA, CDR2 FQGNSA. The CDR3 runs 16 residues. Clones were sequenced by immunoSEQ multiplex PCR, and TCRdb holds only the in-frame ones, with some missing. The sample shows 300,000 to 350,000 clones, approximately 90% of them seen only once. The receptor was derived from a woman in her twenties or thirties with COVID-19, enrolled during active disease. The chain recombines TRBV7-2 with TRBJ2-3, with TRBD2 identical over 7 bases. Sequenced sample: peripheral blood. The CDR3 sequence is CASSLGLAGTGVTQYF. CDR3 in DNA: TGTGCCAGCAGCTTGGGGTTAGCGGGTACCGGGGTTACGCAGTATTTT.